The rows below give T cell receptor beta chains drawn from one sample of a study of vaccination and CD4 T cells after COVID-19. TCRdb used MiXCR to reprocess the PCR reads, holding one entry per CDR3 protein. The sample has 15,000 or so distinct CDR3 sequences, less than 70% seen once. For these receptors, no antigen is known. Sequences were derived from CD4+ T cells from blood, cultured in vitro, sampled before SARS-CoV-2 vaccination. All receptors come from a human donor who had recovered from COVID-19. The CDR3 runs from the conserved cysteine through the conserved F or W. A D gene is named only where the DNA matches it firmly. Expanded clones get a size class; other rows say once, few or many, or leave the size out.

.	.	TRBJ1-5	TRBV20-1	CSAREGPRLGNQPQHF	TGCAGTGCTAGAGAGGGACCTCGGCTGGGCAATCAGCCCCAGCATTTT
.	.	TRBJ2-7	TRBV6-5	CASSWSERSYEQYF	TGTGCCAGCAGTTGGAGCGAAAGATCCTACGAGCAGTACTTC
.	once	TRBJ2-7	TRBV2	CASSGDPTVYEQYF	TGTGCCAGCAGTGGGGATCCCACAGTCTACGAGCAGTACTTC
TRBD1	.	TRBJ1-6	TRBV20-1	CSARADRGEANNSPLHF	TGCAGTGCTAGAGCGGACAGGGGAGAAGCGAATAATTCACCCCTCCACTTT
.	once	TRBJ2-7	TRBV2	CASSQKLSSYEQYF	TGTGCCAGCAGTCAGAAGCTCTCCTCCTACGAGCAGTACTTC
TRBD1	few	TRBJ1-2	TRBV10-3	CAIRGTGPGYGYTF	TGTGCCATCAGAGGGACAGGGCCGGGCTATGGCTACACCTTC
TRBD2	.	TRBJ2-3	TRBV20-1	CSARAPPRELADTQYF	TGCAGTGCTAGAGCCCCCCCGCGGGAGTTGGCAGATACGCAGTATTTT
TRBD2	.	TRBJ2-5	TRBV20-1	CSARDWTSGSDVETQYF	TGCAGTGCTAGAGATTGGACTAGCGGGAGTGATGTGGAGACCCAGTACTTC
.	.	TRBJ2-3	TRBV6-5	CASSYSPSTDTQYF	TGTGCCAGCAGTTACTCGCCCTCAACAGATACGCAGTATTTT
.	.	TRBJ2-3	TRBV6-4	CASAGIGLRADTQYF	TGTGCCAGTGCCGGGATCGGACTACGGGCAGATACGCAGTATTTT
.	few	TRBJ2-5	TRBV20-1	CSARPPLSQETQYF	TGCAGTGCTAGACCCCCCTTGAGCCAAGAGACCCAGTACTTC
TRBD2	.	TRBJ2-5	TRBV4-2	CASSQESGRARGETQYF	TGTGCCAGCAGCCAAGAAAGCGGGAGGGCCCGGGGCGAGACCCAGTACTTC
TRBD1	few	TRBJ1-1	TRBV2	CASITGALNTEAFF	TGTGCCAGCATTACAGGGGCGCTGAACACTGAAGCTTTCTTT
.	few	TRBJ1-5	TRBV2	CASSEVNPTQPQHF	TGTGCCAGCAGTGAGGTCAACCCTACTCAGCCCCAGCATTTT